This section outlines one T cell receptor (beta chain) sequence together with its context. Its antigen is unknown. These data are taken from a study of tissue T cells after allogeneic stem cell transplantation. The table came from immunoSEQ multiplex PCR; TCRdb's copy has only in-frame clones and leaves some out. The data contain some 28,000 clones, over 75% of them singletons. The V and J ends lost 2 bases and 0 bases respectively, with 8 bases between them. Germline assignment: CDR1 KGHSH and CDR2 LQKENI. The CDR3 spans 15 residues. Study-level results: Within patients, tissue anatomy strongly shaped TCR repertoire composition. Blood and spleen captured only part of the tissue TCR repertoire.

This sequence originates from a woman aged 18 to 49 who later had graft-versus-host disease after an allogeneic stem cell transplant. The sequencing here drew on blood, taken before transplantation. V usage is TRBV18 and J usage is TRBJ1-5; D remains unclear. The CDR3 protein is CASSPRLSSNQPQHF. In DNA, the CDR3 is TGTGCCAGCTCACCAAGGCTCTCTAGCAATCAGCCCCAGCATTTT.